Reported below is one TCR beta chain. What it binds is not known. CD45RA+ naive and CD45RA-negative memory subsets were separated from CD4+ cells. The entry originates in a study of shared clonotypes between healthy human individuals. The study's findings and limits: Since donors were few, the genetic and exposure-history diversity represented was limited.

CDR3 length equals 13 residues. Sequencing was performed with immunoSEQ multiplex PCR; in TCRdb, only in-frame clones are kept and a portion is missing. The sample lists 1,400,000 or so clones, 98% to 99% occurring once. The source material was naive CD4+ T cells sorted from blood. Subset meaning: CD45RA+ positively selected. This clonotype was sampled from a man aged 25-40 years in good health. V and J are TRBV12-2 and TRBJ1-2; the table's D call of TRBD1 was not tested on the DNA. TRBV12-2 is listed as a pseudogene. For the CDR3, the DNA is TGTGCAAGTCGCTTAGGTACAGCCTATGGCTACACCTTC. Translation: CASRLGTAYGYTF.